This is a list of T cell receptor beta chains from one sample in a study of T cells in Graves' hyperthyroidism and ophthalmopathy. TCRdb reprocessed the multiplex PCR reads via MiXCR and lists one record per CDR3 protein. Counted here are a few hundred thousand distinct CDR3 sequences, approximately 15% occurring once; the ten biggest clones make up over 25%. The source material was blood. The origin of the receptors is a woman in her twenties or thirties with Graves' hyperthyroidism. Each CDR3 is given with its conserved first and last residue. D genes are given only for firm matches. Expanded clones are given a class, and other clones once, few, many or no size at all.

d_gene	v_gene	j_gene	abundance	CDR3nt	CDR3aa
-	TRBV11-1	TRBJ2-7	-	TGTGCCAGCGGTACCCGGCACGAGCAGTACTTC	CASGTRHEQYF
-	TRBV29-1	TRBJ1-4	-	TGCAGCGTTGAAGATCTGACCGCGCATAATGAAAAACTGTTTTTT	CSVEDLTAHNEKLFF
TRBD2	TRBV5-1	TRBJ2-3	few	TGCGCCAGCAGCTTGGAGGCACTAGCGGTCGCAGATACGCAGTATTTT	CASSLEALAVADTQYF
-	TRBV20-1	TRBJ2-7	few	TGCAGTGCTAGTCGTCCGTGGATATCCTACGAGCAGTACTTC	CSASRPWISYEQYF
-	TRBV25-1	TRBJ1-1	few	TGTGCCAGCAGTGATCTCAGGGATGAGTACACTGAAGCTTTCTTT	CASSDLRDEYTEAFF
TRBD1	TRBV18	TRBJ1-2	many	TGTGCCAGCTCCCCTATACCGGACAGGACCTATGGCTACACCTTC	CASSPIPDRTYGYTF
-	TRBV6-2/TRBV6-3	TRBJ2-1	few	TGTGCCAGCAGTACCCCAAAGGTAGCAAATGAGCAGTTCTTC	CASSTPKVANEQFF
-	TRBV28	TRBJ2-3	many	TGTGCCAGCTCCCACGGAGGGTTCGATACGCAGTATTTT	CASSHGGFDTQYF
-	TRBV4-2	TRBJ2-3	-	TGTGCCAGCAGCCAAGATGGGCAGGCAAATACGCAGTATTTT	CASSQDGQANTQYF
-	TRBV30	TRBJ1-4	few	TGTGCCTGGAGCGGGGACAAGGATGAAAAACTGTTTTTT	CAWSGDKDEKLFF
TRBD1	TRBV5-1	TRBJ2-7	many	TGCGCCAGCAGCACCCGGACAGGGGGCGACGAGCAGTACTTC	CASSTRTGGDEQYF
-	TRBV2	TRBJ2-4	-	TGTGCCAGCAGTGAAGTTGGCAGGGCGGGAAGAAACATTCAGTACTTC	CASSEVGRAGRNIQYF
-	TRBV6-2/TRBV6-3	TRBJ2-5	many	TGTGCCAGCAAATCACTGCGGCGGGGGCGCGGGGAATACCAAGAGACCCAGTACTTC	CASKSLRRGRGEYQETQYF
TRBD1	TRBV28	TRBJ1-2	few	TGTGCCAGCAGTTTATCAGGGGGTGGAGGCTACACCTTC	CASSLSGGGGYTF
-	TRBV27	TRBJ1-1	many	TGTGCCAGCAGTTTTGAGAGCAGGAACACTGAAGCTTTCTTT	CASSFESRNTEAFF
TRBD2	TRBV14	TRBJ2-3	-	TGTGCCAGCAGCCAAGTAGGACTAGCGGGGCTGGATACGCAGTATTTT	CASSQVGLAGLDTQYF
TRBD2	TRBV11-2	TRBJ2-1	many	TGTGCCAGCAGCTTACAGACTAGCGGGAGGTACAATGAGCAGTTCTTC	CASSLQTSGRYNEQFF
-	TRBV6-1	TRBJ1-3	few	TGTGCCAGCAGAAAGATACAGGGACCTTCTGGAAACACCATATATTTT	CASRKIQGPSGNTIYF
-	TRBV6-1	TRBJ1-3	-	TGTGCCAGCAGTCGGACAACTGGAAACACCATATATTTT	CASSRTTGNTIYF
-	TRBV9	TRBJ2-5	-	TGTGCCAGCAGCGTAGCTACAGGCCGGGGGCAAGAGACCCAGTACTTC	CASSVATGRGQETQYF
TRBD2	TRBV15	TRBJ2-1	-	TGTGCCACCAGCAAACGGGGACTAGTTTTATACAATGAGCAGTTCTTC	CATSKRGLVLYNEQFF
-	TRBV3-1	TRBJ2-1	many	TGTGCCAGCAGCCGACCCGGCAGACGGTACAATGAGCAGTTCTTC	CASSRPGRRYNEQFF
-	TRBV20-1	TRBJ1-3	few	TGCAGTGCTAGAAGCAAAGCTGGCGGAAACACCATATATTTT	CSARSKAGGNTIYF
-	TRBV14	TRBJ1-2	-	TGTGCCAGCAGCCAAGGGTTCACGCTATATGGCTACACCTTC	CASSQGFTLYGYTF
TRBD1	TRBV6-2/TRBV6-3	TRBJ1-1	many	TGTGCCAGCAGTTACCCCCCGGACAGGGTGACTGAAGCTTTCTTT	CASSYPPDRVTEAFF
TRBD1	TRBV11-3	TRBJ2-5	-	TGTGCCAGCAGCTTAGATTCAGGACAGGCTACGGAGACCCAGTACTTC	CASSLDSGQATETQYF
-	TRBV27	TRBJ1-4	-	TGTGCCAGCAGTCCGTATACATCTCGGGGCAACGAAAAACTGTTTTTT	CASSPYTSRGNEKLFF
-	TRBV14	TRBJ1-1	-	TGTGCCAGCAGCCCACGGGGGGGGGGCACTGAAGCTTTCTTT	CASSPRGGGTEAFF
TRBD2	TRBV6-1	TRBJ2-4	once	TGTGCCAGCAGTGGTTCCTTAGCGGGAGAAGGGTTTGAGAACATTCAGTACTTC	CASSGSLAGEGFENIQYF
-	TRBV9	TRBJ1-3	many	TGTGCCAGCGGGAGTGGGCCTGGAAACACCATATATTTT	CASGSGPGNTIYF
TRBD1	TRBV24-1	TRBJ1-1	-	TGTGCCACCAGTGATTGTGACAGGGTATGGGTCAACACTGAAGCTTTCTTT	CATSDCDRVWVNTEAFF
TRBD1	TRBV7-2	TRBJ2-7	many	TGTGCCAGCAGCCCTCGACAGGGGGCATTCTCCGAGCAGTACTTC	CASSPRQGAFSEQYF
TRBD1	TRBV7-2	TRBJ2-1	-	TGTGCCAGCAGCCGAATGGGACAGGGCCACAATGAGCAGTTCTTC	CASSRMGQGHNEQFF
-	TRBV2	TRBJ2-2	-	TGTGCCAGCAGCCTCGAAAGGGGAATCCCCACCGGGGAGCTGTTTTTT	CASSLERGIPTGELFF
-	TRBV7-9	TRBJ2-7	-	TGTGCCAGCAGCTACGGGACCACCTCCTACGAGCAGTACTTC	CASSYGTTSYEQYF
-	TRBV28	TRBJ1-4	many	TGTGCCAGCAGTTCCCGTAATGCAGGGGCAAACGGTGAAAAACTGTTTTTT	CASSSRNAGANGEKLFF
-	TRBV30	TRBJ2-7	many	TGTGCCTGGAATCGCGACGCCTACGAGCAGTACTTC	CAWNRDAYEQYF
-	TRBV9	TRBJ2-3	-	TGTGCCAGCAGCGTAGTGGGGTTTTTTACAGATACGCAGTATTTT	CASSVVGFFTDTQYF
-	TRBV5-1	TRBJ2-5	-	TGCGCCAGCAGCAATGCTGGTACCGGGGCAGGTGAGACCCAGTACTTC	CASSNAGTGAGETQYF
TRBD2	TRBV5-1	TRBJ2-2	many	TGCGCCAGCAGCTTGAGTCGCCTCGGACTAGCGGTAAAGAAGGGGAACACCGGGGAGCTGTTTTTT	CASSLSRLGLAVKKGNTGELFF
TRBD1	TRBV5-5	TRBJ2-3	once	TGTGCCAGCAGCTCGCGTCCCGGGACAGGAGATACGCAGTATTTT	CASSSRPGTGDTQYF
TRBD2	TRBV10-1	TRBJ2-1	-	TGCGCCAGCTGCAAGACTAGCCATGAGCAGTTCTTC	CASCKTSHEQFF
-	TRBV3-1	TRBJ1-5	-	TGTGCCAGCAGCCAAGGGGGACCCCATAGCAATCAGCCCCAGCATTTT	CASSQGGPHSNQPQHF
-	TRBV7-2	TRBJ2-3	few	TGTGCCAGCAGCCCCGGGTCGGCAGATACGCAGTATTTT	CASSPGSADTQYF
TRBD2	TRBV6-2/TRBV6-3	TRBJ2-1	-	TGTGCCAGCAGCTTAGCGGGAGTGCGGTTCTTC	CASSLAGVRFF
TRBD2	TRBV6-5	TRBJ2-1	many	TGTGCCAGCAGTTACTCCAATCCAGCGGGAGGTTACAATGAGCAGTTCTTC	CASSYSNPAGGYNEQFF
TRBD2	TRBV27	TRBJ2-1	few	TGTGCCAGCAGTGCCCAGGGGTATCGGGGGGGGAACAATGAGCAGTTCTTC	CASSAQGYRGGNNEQFF
TRBD2	TRBV28	TRBJ2-1	many	TGTGCCAGCAGTTCGTATCCCTCGACTAGCAGGAACAATGAGCAGTTCTTC	CASSSYPSTSRNNEQFF
-	TRBV3-1	TRBJ1-1	many	TGTGCCAGCAGCCATGCCGGGGGAGCTGAAGCTTTCTTT	CASSHAGGAEAFF
TRBD2	TRBV10-3	TRBJ2-5	-	TGTGCCATCAGCACTAGCGGCCAAGAGACCCAGTACTTC	CAISTSGQETQYF
-	TRBV28	TRBJ2-3	-	TGTGCCAGCAGTTCAGGGCGGGACCGCACAGATACGCAGTATTTT	CASSSGRDRTDTQYF
-	TRBV29-1	TRBJ2-5	-	TGCAGCGTTACAGGGAAAGGAGAGACCCAGTACTTC	CSVTGKGETQYF
-	TRBV7-3	TRBJ2-3	-	TGTGCCAGCAGCTTAACTGGGGGGAGCCAAGCGGACACAGATACGCAGTATTTT	CASSLTGGSQADTDTQYF